The 5 T cell receptor beta chains given below trace back to one sample, sequenced in a study of T cell responses to AZD1222 COVID-19 vaccine. Some clones are missing from TCRdb's copy, which holds only in-frame ones; the method was immunoSEQ multiplex PCR. The table records about 120,000 clones, around 90% of them present only once. The sample in question was peripheral blood, obtained on day 0 of AZD1222 vaccination. These receptors were collected from an adult in good health.

The chain uses TRBV28 and TRBJ1-6; D is perhaps TRBD1 (5 bases). There are 15 residues in the CDR3. The germline V and J ends were trimmed by 5 bases and 6 bases, with 14 bases remaining between them. Germline loops: CDR1 MDHEN, CDR2 SYDVKM. The CDR3 region has the DNA TGTGCCAGCAGTCATCAGGGTATATTTAATTCACCCCTCCACTTT. Protein product: CASSHQGIFNSPLHF.

The chain employs TRBV11-2 and TRBJ2-1; D possibly corresponds to TRBD2 (5 bases). The length of the CDR3 is 17 residues. Trimming took 2 bases from V and 9 from J, leaving 23 bases between them. Germline V gene lookup returns CDR1 SGHAT and CDR2 FQNNGV. The CDR3 nucleotides read TGTGCCAGCAGCTTAAGGGCCTGGACTTTAGTGGCGATTGAGCAGTTCTTC. Amino acids: CASSLRAWTLVAIEQFF. The full variable domain, with the rest looked up from reference TRBV11-2 and TRBJ2-1, is EAGVAQSPRYKIIEKRQSVAFWCNPISGHATLYWYQQILGQGPKLLIQFQNNGVVDDSQLPKDRFSAERLKGVDSTLKIQPAKLEDSAVYLCASSLRAWTLVAIEQFFGPGTRLTVL.

The J gene is TRBJ1-4, the V gene TRBV29-1; no clear D gene. CDR3 length equals 15 residues. The germline gives CDR1 SQVTM, CDR2 ANQGSEA. This chain's CDR3 is CAIGGRTGLNEKLFF. The CDR3 nucleotides read TGCGCTATTGGAGGCAGGACGGGTCTTAATGAAAAACTGTTTTTT.

V gene TRBV7-8 combines with J gene TRBJ2-7, with 9 positions matching TRBD1. The germline gives CDR1 SGHVS, CDR2 FQNEAQ. This CDR3 spans 14 amino acids. The trim removed 1 base at V and 3 bases at J, leaving 1 base unmatched. The CDR3 DNA sequence: TGTGCCAGCAGCTTAGGACAGGGGGTCTACGAGCAGTACTTC. This translates into CASSLGQGVYEQYF.

The chain couples TRBV10-3 to TRBJ1-2; D gene unclear. The germline V gene has CDR1 ENHRY and CDR2 SYGVKD. Trimming pared 0 bases from V and 6 bases from J, leaving 8 bases between. This CDR3 spans 13 amino acids. The CDR3 DNA reads as TGTGCCATCAGTGAGTCGGTGGTAAATGGCTACACCTTC. Translating it yields CAISESVVNGYTF.